These T cell receptor beta chains were read from a single sample in a study of spatial heterogeneity in lung cancer. TCRdb itself ran the 5' RACE reads through MiXCR, one entry per CDR3 protein. The repertoire holds around 95,000 distinct CDR3 sequences, with about 4.6% as singletons. The specimen comprised lung tumor tissue, sampled at surgery. The source of these receptors is a male donor with early-stage non-small cell lung cancer. CDR3s include the opening cysteine and the closing phenylalanine or tryptophan. A D gene is named only where the DNA matches it firmly.

j_gene,v_gene,d_gene,CDR3aa
TRBJ1-6,TRBV25-1,-,CASSSQQSYSPLHF
TRBJ1-1,TRBV5-1,-,CASKGPTEAFF
TRBJ2-1,TRBV11-2,TRBD2,CASSFQREGYNEQFF
TRBJ2-1,TRBV27,TRBD1,CASSFMGQGEQFF
TRBJ1-2,TRBV29-1,-,CSVEVGIGYTF
TRBJ1-4,TRBV11-2,-,CASRTGTVHNEKLFF
TRBJ2-7,TRBV28,TRBD2,CASKPPGLAGEQYF
TRBJ2-7,TRBV4-1,-,CASSPSVGEQYF
TRBJ1-4,TRBV12-3/TRBV12-4,TRBD1,CASSPTGSLGKLFF
TRBJ2-2,TRBV24-1,TRBD2,CATSDTPGTSGRLGTGELFF
TRBJ2-1,TRBV27,TRBD2,CASSLSAGGNEQFF
TRBJ1-5,TRBV28,-,CASSSRVSVQPQHF
TRBJ2-7,TRBV11-2,-,CASSFGLTGYEQYF
TRBJ2-7,TRBV27,-,CASSLLTGEQYF
TRBJ2-3,TRBV18,-,CASSWAGFTDTQYF
TRBJ1-6,TRBV28,-,CAIQGSSYNSPLHF
TRBJ2-2,TRBV5-1,-,CASSFSPTLNTGELFF